This T cell receptor beta chain was identified during a study of cytotoxic CD8 clonotypes in ibrutinib-treated CLL. Study summary: The samples contained over 250,000 productive templates on average. They also contained an average of approximately 97,000 productive rearrangements.

Study outcomes and limitations: Rare overall, public clonotypes shrank or held steady under therapy. In sustained-remission versus progressing patients, sampling times differed. Baseline clonality was higher than in age-matched healthy donors and moved in step with circulating CD8+ T-cell counts.

Concerning this clone itself: Its target is not known.

The germline V and J ends were trimmed by 0 bases and 0 bases, with 6 bases remaining between them. Germline values: CDR1 PRHDT, CDR2 FYEKMQ (reference sequence). The CDR3 extends over 15 amino acids. Measured with immunoSEQ multiplex PCR; TCRdb has only the in-frame clones, and not every one. The sample contains over 200,000 clones, 70% to 75% of which appear only once. This TCR was sampled from a human donor with chronic lymphocytic leukemia. Sample: PBMCs, taken after 12 months of ibrutinib treatment. This rearrangement joins TRBV13 to TRBJ1-3; possibly TRBD1 for D (5 bases). The CDR3 region is CASSLGGDSGNTIYF. The CDR3 coding sequence is TGTGCCAGCAGCTTAGGGGGGGACTCTGGAAACACCATATATTTT.